What follows are 8 T cell receptor beta chains derived from one specimen sequenced in a study of blood T cell repertoires in COVID-19. Only in-frame clones appear in the TCRdb table, and some are missing; sequencing was by immunoSEQ multiplex PCR. The sample shows roughly 100,000 clones, roughly 90% of them seen only once. The sample taken for sequencing was peripheral blood. These receptors all stem from a woman aged 50 to 60 with COVID-19, enrolled during active disease.

This chain links TRBV2 with TRBJ2-7, with a weak D call TRBD1 (6 bases). Germline CDR1 SNHLY, CDR2 FYNNEI. V lost 4 bases and J lost 1, with 11 bases in between. The CDR3 is 14 amino acids. The CDR3 sequence is CASSVLTGSYEQYV. The CDR3, as DNA: TGTGCCAGCAGTGTTCTGACAGGTTCCTACGAGCAGTACGTC.

V usage is TRBV10-2 and J usage is TRBJ2-1, with D maybe TRBD2 (7 bases). The germline gives CDR1 WSHSY, CDR2 SAAADI. Trimming pared 0 bases from V and 6 bases from J, leaving 12 bases between. CDR3 length: 15 amino acids. CDR3 in DNA: TGCGCCAGCAGTGAGTCGGCAGGGGAGGGCAATGAGCAGTTCTTC. It is translated as CASSESAGEGNEQFF.

V gene TRBV5-1 combines with J gene TRBJ2-3; the D is unclear. Germline CDR1 reads SGHRS; CDR2 reads YFSETQ. Trimming cost V 0 bases and J 1 base, with 9 bases left between them. The CDR3 length is 15 residues. The CDR3 region has the DNA TGCGCCAGCAGCTTGGAATTGGGCGGCACAGATACGCAGTATTTT. This translates into CASSLELGGTDTQYF.

V gene TRBV5-4 combines with J gene TRBJ2-3; 11 bases fit TRBD2. Trimming at V came to 3 bases and at J to 4 bases, leaving 7 bases not matched to a gene. In germline, CDR1 is SGHNT, CDR2 YYREEE (reference sequence). There are 16 residues in the CDR3. The CDR3 DNA reads TGTGCCAGCAGCTATAGCGGGGGGGCACGGGCAGATACGCAGTATTTT. Its translation is CASSYSGGARADTQYF.

The chain uses TRBV12-3 or TRBV12-4 and TRBJ1-5, with D unresolved. Trimming stripped 8 bases from V and 2 bases from J, with 10 bases between. The CDR3 totals 13 residues. The CDR3 loop is CASRSDGNQPQHF. The CDR3 DNA is TGTGCCAGCCGCTCAGATGGCAATCAGCCCCAGCATTTT.

This chain joins TRBV19 and TRBJ2-2; 7 bases map to TRBD1. This CDR3 comprises 15 residues. The ends lost 3 bases at V and 5 bases at J; junction bases unmatched: 6. Looked up from germline, CDR1 is LNHDA and CDR2 is SQIVND (reference sequence). In DNA, the CDR3 is TGTGCCAGTAGTATTTCCGGGACAGCAACCGGGGAGCTGTTTTTT. Translation: CASSISGTATGELFF.

V is TRBV11-2 and J is TRBJ2-3; tentatively, D is TRBD2 (6 bases). V lost 5 bases and J 5 bases, leaving 14 bases between the germline ends. The CDR3 runs 14 residues. Germline V gene lookup returns CDR1 SGHAT and CDR2 FQNNGV. The CDR3 bases are TGTGCCAGCAGCCCCGGAGGGGACGGAGATACGCAGTATTTT. Encoded protein: CASSPGGDGDTQYF.

V and J are TRBV18 and TRBJ2-5, with D maybe TRBD2 (5 bases). V was cut by 3 bases and J by 3 bases, with 17 bases left in between. CDR1 and CDR2 from the germline V gene are KGHSH and LQKENI. The length of the CDR3 is 16 residues. CDR3 loop: CASSPVRWLAEETQYF. In DNA form, the CDR3 reads TGTGCCAGCTCACCTGTTAGGTGGCTAGCCGAAGAGACCCAGTACTTC.